This note documents a single T cell receptor (beta chain) sequence. The V and J ends lost 5 bases and 3 bases, in that order; junction bases with no gene match: 7. Germline V gene lookup returns CDR1 LGHNA and CDR2 YNFKEQ. The CDR3 spans 14 residues. The sample is drawn from a study of OX40 agonist ivuxolimab in advanced cancers. Measured with immunoSEQ multiplex PCR; TCRdb has only the in-frame clones, and not every one. The sample has 90,000 to 100,000 clones; roughly 95% are singletons. V usage is TRBV4-2 and J usage is TRBJ2-7, with TRBD2 identical over 7 bases. Sample: CD4+ or CD8+ T cells sorted from blood, taken in a trial of the OX40 agonist ivuxolimab. This sequence was found in an adult with an advanced solid tumor such as melanoma, head and neck, liver or kidney cancer. The CDR3 reads CASSFSSGNYEQYF. The DNA of the CDR3 is TGTGCCAGCAGCTTCTCTAGCGGAAACTACGAGCAGTACTTC.